This entry is about one TCR beta chain. Treatment indicated: 19 received Ad26.COV2.S at low or high dose, single or two shots; several received placebo; per-sample allocation not given. Repertoires come from day 63 after the first vaccine or placebo injection. This sample stems from a study of Ad26.COV2.S vaccination and SARS-CoV-2 variants. Study overall: Each vaccinee took Ad26.COV2.S intramuscularly, once or twice 56 days apart.

The CDR3 is 19 residues long. The ends were cut back, 1 base at V and 3 bases at J, with 23 bases in the middle. CDR1 is SGHRS, CDR2 YFSETQ, per germline. TCRdb's copy holds only in-frame clones and misses some; the assay was immunoSEQ multiplex PCR. The table shows about 440,000 clones, with less than 95% occurring only once. This sample comprised peripheral blood, obtained in a trial of Ad26.COV2.S vaccine versus placebo. V is TRBV5-1 and J is TRBJ2-4; tentatively, D is TRBD1 (5 bases). This clonotype was obtained from a person between 18 and 59 years old who received the Ad26.COV2.S COVID-19 vaccine or a placebo. In DNA, the CDR3 is TGCGCCAGCAGCTTGAACCCGTTCAGGGTCCCCTTAGTCAAAAACATTCAGTACTTC. The encoded protein is CASSLNPFRVPLVKNIQYF.